The source of this TCR beta chain is a study of T-cell reconstitution after alpha-beta-depleted transplantation in children. As to this clonotype: Its antigen is still unknown.

The ends lost 4 bases at V and 4 bases at J; junction bases unmatched: 12. The germline gives CDR1 DFQATT, CDR2 SNEGSKA (reference sequence). The CDR3 sequence is 16 residues long. Study-wide points: Some patients owed their high day-60 TCRbeta diversity to surviving recipient T cells and thymic progenitors. Expanded graft clones numbering several hundred reportedly gave rise to alpha-beta T cells about two months after transplant. At one year after transplant, newly produced T cells mostly accounted for T-cell counts and diversity.

Unique molecular identifiers were used in preparing the TCRbeta library. TCRdb re-called the PCR reads through MiXCR, storing one row per CDR3 protein. The table includes roughly 340,000 distinct CDR3 sequences, 15% to 20% detected once. The chain joins TRBV20-1 to TRBJ2-1; 8 bases are shared with TRBD2. The sequence was collected from a male patient aged 2-10 years who had a stem cell transplant for acute lymphoblastic leukemia, so the T cells may come from the graft donor. Sequenced material: PBMCs, mostly from graft donor cells, taken 360 days after TCRalphabeta/CD19-depleted stem cell transplant. The DNA of the CDR3 is TGCAGTGCTAAGTACCTGGGTGGCGGGAGGTACAATGAGCAGTTCTTC. Its translation is CSAKYLGGGRYNEQFF.